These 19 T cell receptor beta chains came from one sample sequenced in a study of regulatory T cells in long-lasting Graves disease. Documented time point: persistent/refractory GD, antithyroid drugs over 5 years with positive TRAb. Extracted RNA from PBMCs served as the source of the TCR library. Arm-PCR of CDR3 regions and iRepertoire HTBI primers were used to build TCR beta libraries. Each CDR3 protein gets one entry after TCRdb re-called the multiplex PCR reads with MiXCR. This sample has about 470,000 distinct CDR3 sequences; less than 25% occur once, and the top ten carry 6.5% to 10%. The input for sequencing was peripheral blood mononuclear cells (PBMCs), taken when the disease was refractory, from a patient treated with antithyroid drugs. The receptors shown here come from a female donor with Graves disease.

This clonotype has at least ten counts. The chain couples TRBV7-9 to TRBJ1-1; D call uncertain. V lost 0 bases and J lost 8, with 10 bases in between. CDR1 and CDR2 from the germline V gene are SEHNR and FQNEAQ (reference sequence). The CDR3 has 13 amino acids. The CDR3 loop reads CASSLAGVLEAFF. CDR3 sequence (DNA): TGTGCCAGCAGCTTAGCTGGCGTATTGGAAGCTTTCTTT.

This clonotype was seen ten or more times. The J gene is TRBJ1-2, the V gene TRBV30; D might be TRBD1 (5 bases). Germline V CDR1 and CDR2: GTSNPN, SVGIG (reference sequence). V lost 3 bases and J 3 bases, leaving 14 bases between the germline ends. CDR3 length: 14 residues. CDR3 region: CAWSPGREYYGYTF. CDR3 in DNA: TGTGCCTGGAGCCCAGGGCGGGAATACTATGGCTACACCTTC.

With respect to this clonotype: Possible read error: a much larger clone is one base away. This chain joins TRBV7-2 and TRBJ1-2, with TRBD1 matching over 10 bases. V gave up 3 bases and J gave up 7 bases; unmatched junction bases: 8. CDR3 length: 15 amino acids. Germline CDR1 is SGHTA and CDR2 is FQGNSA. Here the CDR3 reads CASSLAGTGDCGYTF. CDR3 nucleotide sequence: TGTGCCAGCAGCTTGGCCGGGACAGGGGACTGTGGCTACACCTTC.

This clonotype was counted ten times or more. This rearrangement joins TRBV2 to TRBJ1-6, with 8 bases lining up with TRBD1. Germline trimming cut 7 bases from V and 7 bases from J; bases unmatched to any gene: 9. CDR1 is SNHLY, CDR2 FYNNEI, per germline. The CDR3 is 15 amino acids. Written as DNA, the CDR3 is TGTGCCAGCATAGTGGCCGACAGGGGCAATTCACCCCTCCACTTT. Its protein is CASIVADRGNSPLHF.

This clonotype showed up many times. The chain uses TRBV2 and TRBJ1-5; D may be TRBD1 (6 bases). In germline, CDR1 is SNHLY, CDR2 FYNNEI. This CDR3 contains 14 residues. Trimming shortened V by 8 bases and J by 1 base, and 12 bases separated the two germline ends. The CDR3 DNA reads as TGTGCCAGCGAGGGGGAGTTCAGCAATCAGCCCCAGCATTTT. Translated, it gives CASEGEFSNQPQHF.

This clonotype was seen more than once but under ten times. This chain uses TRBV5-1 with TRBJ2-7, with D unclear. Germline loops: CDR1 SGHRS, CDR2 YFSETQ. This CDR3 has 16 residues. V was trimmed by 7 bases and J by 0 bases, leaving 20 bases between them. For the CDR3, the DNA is TGCGCCAGCCAAGCCGGCCCCGCCCGGAGCTCCTACGAGCAGTACTTC. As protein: CASQAGPARSSYEQYF. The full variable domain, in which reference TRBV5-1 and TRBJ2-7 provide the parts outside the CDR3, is KAGVTQTPRYLIKTRGQQVTLSCSPISGHRSVSWYQQTPGQGLQFLFEYFSETQRNKGNFPGRFSGRQFSNSRSEMNVSTLELGDSALYLCASQAGPARSSYEQYFGPGTRLTVT.

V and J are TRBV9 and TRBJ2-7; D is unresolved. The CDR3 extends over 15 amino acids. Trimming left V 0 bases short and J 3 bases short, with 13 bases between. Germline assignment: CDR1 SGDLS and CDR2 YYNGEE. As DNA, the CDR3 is TGTGCCAGCAGCGTAGCGGCCGTTGGTAACTACGAGCAGTACTTC. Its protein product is CASSVAAVGNYEQYF.

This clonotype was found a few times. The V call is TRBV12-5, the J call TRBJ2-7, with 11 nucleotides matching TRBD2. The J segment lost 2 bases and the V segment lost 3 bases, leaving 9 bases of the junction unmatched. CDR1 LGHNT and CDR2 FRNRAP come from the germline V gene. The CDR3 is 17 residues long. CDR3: CASGFSSGLAATYEQYF. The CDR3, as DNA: TGTGCTAGTGGTTTTTCCTCGGGACTAGCGGCCACCTACGAGCAGTACTTC.

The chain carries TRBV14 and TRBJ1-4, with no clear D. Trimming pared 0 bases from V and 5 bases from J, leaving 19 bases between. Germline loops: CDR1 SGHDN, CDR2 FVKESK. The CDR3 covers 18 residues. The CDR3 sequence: CASSQDLVAGGRNEKLFF. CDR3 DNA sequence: TGTGCCAGCAGCCAAGATTTGGTTGCGGGCGGAAGAAATGAAAAACTGTTTTTT.

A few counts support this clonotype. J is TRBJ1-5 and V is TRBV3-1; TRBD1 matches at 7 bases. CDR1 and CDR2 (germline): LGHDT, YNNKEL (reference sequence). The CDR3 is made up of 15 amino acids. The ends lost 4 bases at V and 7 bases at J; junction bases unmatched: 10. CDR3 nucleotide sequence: TGTGCCAGCAGCCCGACTTTACAGGGGATACAGCCCCAGCATTTT. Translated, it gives CASSPTLQGIQPQHF.

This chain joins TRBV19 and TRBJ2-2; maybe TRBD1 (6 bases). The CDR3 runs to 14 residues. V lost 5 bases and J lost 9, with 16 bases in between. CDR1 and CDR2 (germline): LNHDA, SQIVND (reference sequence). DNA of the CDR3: TGTGCCAGTAGTTCGGGTCCTGGACAGCGGGAGCTGTTTTTT. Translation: CASSSGPGQRELFF.

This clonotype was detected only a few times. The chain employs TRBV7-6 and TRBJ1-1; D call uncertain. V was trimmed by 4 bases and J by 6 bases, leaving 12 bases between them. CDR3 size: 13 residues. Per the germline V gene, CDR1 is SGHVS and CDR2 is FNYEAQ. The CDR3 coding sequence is TGTGCCAGCAGCTCGGGTTTTTACGCTGAAGCTTTCTTT. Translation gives CASSSGFYAEAFF.

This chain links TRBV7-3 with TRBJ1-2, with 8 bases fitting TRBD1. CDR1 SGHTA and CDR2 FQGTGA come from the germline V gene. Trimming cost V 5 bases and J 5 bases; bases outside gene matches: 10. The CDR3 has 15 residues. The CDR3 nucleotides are TGTGCCAGCAGCCCAGGGGGCGGGTCCCAATATGGCTACACCTTC. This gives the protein CASSPGGGSQYGYTF.

DNA of the CDR3: TGTGCCAGCAGCCAAGAAGGCAGGAGAGATGGCTACACCTTC. Translating it yields CASSQEGRRDGYTF. The V and J genes are TRBV3-1 and TRBJ1-2; D gene unclear. The germline V gene encodes CDR1 LGHDT and CDR2 YNNKEL (reference sequence). The CDR3 runs to 14 residues. V lost 0 bases, J lost 6 bases, and 11 bases lay in between.

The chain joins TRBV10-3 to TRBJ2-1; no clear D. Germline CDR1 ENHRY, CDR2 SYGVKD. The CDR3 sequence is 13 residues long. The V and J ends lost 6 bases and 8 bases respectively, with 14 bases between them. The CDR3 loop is CAIRALPTHEQFF. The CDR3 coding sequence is TGTGCCATCAGGGCTCTCCCTACGCATGAGCAGTTCTTC.

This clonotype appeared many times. This chain's CDR3 is CASSPRGLSYEQYF. CDR3 coding DNA: TGTGCCAGCAGCCCGCGGGGGCTCTCCTACGAGCAGTACTTC. This chain uses TRBV7-2 with TRBJ2-7, with TRBD2 as a possible D gene (7 bases). The ends were cut back, 5 bases at V and 0 bases at J, with 11 bases in the middle. Germline V gives CDR1 SGHTA, CDR2 FQGNSA. CDR3 length equals 14 residues. The full variable domain, in which reference TRBV7-2 and TRBJ2-7 provide the parts outside the CDR3, is GAGVSQSPSNKVTEKGKDVELRCDPISGHTALYWYRQSLGQGLEFLIYFQGNSAPDKSGLPSDRFSAERTGGSVSTLTIQRTQQEDSAVYLCASSPRGLSYEQYFGPGTRLTVT.

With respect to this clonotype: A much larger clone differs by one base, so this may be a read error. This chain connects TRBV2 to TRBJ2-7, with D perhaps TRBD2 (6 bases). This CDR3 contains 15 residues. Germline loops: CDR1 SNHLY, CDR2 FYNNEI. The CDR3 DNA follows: TGTGCCAGCAATGAAGCCCTGACTAGAAACTACGAGCAGTACTTC. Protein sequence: CASNEALTRNYEQYF.

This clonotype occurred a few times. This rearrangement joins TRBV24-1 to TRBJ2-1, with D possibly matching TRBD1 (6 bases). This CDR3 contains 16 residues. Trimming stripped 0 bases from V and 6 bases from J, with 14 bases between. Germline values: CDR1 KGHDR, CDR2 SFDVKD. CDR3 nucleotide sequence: TGTGCCACCAGTGATTTGAACAGGGCACGCTCCAATGAGCAGTTCTTC. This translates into CATSDLNRARSNEQFF.

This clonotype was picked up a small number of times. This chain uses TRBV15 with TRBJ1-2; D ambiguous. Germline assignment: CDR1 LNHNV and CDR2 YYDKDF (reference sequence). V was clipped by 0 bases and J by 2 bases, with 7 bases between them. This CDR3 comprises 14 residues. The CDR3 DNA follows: TGTGCCACCAGCAGAGATCCAGGCAACTATGGCTACACCTTC. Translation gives CATSRDPGNYGYTF.